This T cell receptor beta chain originates from a study of T cell responses to AZD1222 COVID-19 vaccine. Study-level points and caveats: There were vaccine-associated CD4 TCRs across spike, dominant at 160-218 and 743-854. Targeting of unmutated variant regions was reportedly seen in nearly half of spike-specific TCRs.

Data came from immunoSEQ multiplex PCR; TCRdb stores just in-frame clones and leaves some out. This sample carries 100,000 to 150,000 clones, 92% of them seen once, and the ten largest clones take under 9%. Germline assignment: CDR1 ENHRY and CDR2 SYGVKD. V was cut by 3 bases and J by 0 bases, with 15 bases left in between. The CDR3 runs to 18 residues. This clone has a single count. The antigen remains undetermined. V and J are TRBV10-3 and TRBJ1-6; D remains ambiguous. Material: peripheral blood, obtained 28 days after the second AZD1222 dose. This clonotype was obtained from an adult who received the AZD1222 COVID-19 vaccine. The CDR3 DNA reads as TGTGCCATCAGTGAACGCCGACCTCAGAGCTCCTATAATTCACCCCTCCACTTT. Translating gives CAISERRPQSSYNSPLHF.